The 27 T cell receptor beta chains below were found in one sample sequenced in a study of Graves' ophthalmopathy and Graves' hyperthyroidism. The study amplified TCR beta CDR3 regions using RNA transcripts. In the first round, RT-PCR was carried out with HTBI primers, and a multiplex PCR formed the second round. TCRdb passed the multiplex PCR reads through MiXCR, listing each CDR3 protein once. This table has 1 million to 1.3 million distinct CDR3 sequences, approximately 35% appearing once. Sequenced: peripheral blood or thyroid tissue (not recorded which). The receptors originated from an adult man with Graves' hyperthyroidism.

This clonotype has only a few counts. V gene TRBV9 combines with J gene TRBJ2-5, with D possibly being TRBD1 or TRBD2 (5 bases each). Per the germline V gene, CDR1 is SGDLS and CDR2 is YYNGEE. The CDR3 runs 18 residues. Trimming shortened V by 0 bases and J by 0 bases, and 18 bases separated the two germline ends. CDR3 protein: CASSVVGRGPMYQETQYF. The CDR3 DNA reads TGTGCCAGCAGCGTAGTAGGTAGGGGACCCATGTACCAAGAGACCCAGTACTTC.

This clonotype showed up many times. The CDR3 sequence is CASSPRDPIQGRGSGANVLTF. CDR3 DNA sequence: TGTGCCAGCAGCCCAAGGGACCCAATTCAAGGGAGAGGATCTGGGGCCAACGTCCTGACTTTC. The genes are TRBV11-2 and TRBJ2-6, with D perhaps TRBD1 or TRBD2 (5 bases each). The CDR3 has 21 amino acids. The germline gives CDR1 SGHAT, CDR2 FQNNGV. V shed 5 bases and J shed 1 base, with 27 bases lying between them. Full variable domain (outside the CDR3, taken from reference TRBV11-2 and TRBJ2-6): EAGVAQSPRYKIIEKRQSVAFWCNPISGHATLYWYQQILGQGPKLLIQFQNNGVVDDSQLPKDRFSAERLKGVDSTLKIQPAKLEDSAVYLCASSPRDPIQGRGSGANVLTFGAGSRLTVL.

The chain has TRBV20-1 and TRBJ1-1; unclear D gene. The V gene's germline CDR1 is DFQATT and CDR2 SNEGSKA (reference sequence). V lost 0 bases and J lost 12, with 20 bases in between. The CDR3 is 14 amino acids. The CDR3 bases are TGCAGTGCTAGAGATCCCCGACGAGAAATGAGGCCTTTCTTT. This codes for CSARDPRREMRPFF.

This clonotype was counted a few times. The chain carries TRBV10-3 and TRBJ2-3; 8 bases agree with TRBD2. The CDR3 spans 15 residues. J was trimmed by 6 bases and V by 6 bases; bases with no gene match: 11. Germline V gene sequence: CDR1 ENHRY, CDR2 SYGVKD. In nucleotides, the CDR3 is TGTGCCATCAGACAGCTAGCGGGCGGTGCGGATACGCAGTATTTT. Protein sequence: CAIRQLAGGADTQYF.

The chain links TRBV5-6 to TRBJ2-2, with no clear D. Germline V gene sequence: CDR1 SGHDT, CDR2 YYEEEE. V lost 0 bases, J lost 6 bases, and 6 bases lay in between. The CDR3 sequence is 13 residues long. The CDR3 here is CASSLGRAGELFF. For the CDR3, the DNA is TGTGCCAGCAGCTTGGGACGGGCCGGGGAGCTGTTTTTT.

The V gene is TRBV7-9, the J gene TRBJ2-7, with TRBD2 matching over 7 bases. Looked up from germline, CDR1 is SEHNR and CDR2 is FQNEAQ (reference sequence). This CDR3 is 14 amino acids long. The junction had 8 bases not matched to a gene; V was cut back by 6 bases and J by 3 bases. The CDR3 here is CASRIWGGSYEQYF. The CDR3 DNA reads TGTGCCAGCAGAATCTGGGGGGGAAGCTACGAGCAGTACTTC.

This clonotype was observed at least ten times. CDR3 sequence (DNA): TGTGCCATCAGTGACCCCGGGGGAAGACTCGGCGAGCAGTACTTC. Its protein product is CAISDPGGRLGEQYF. The gene calls are TRBV10-3 and TRBJ2-7; D is possibly TRBD2 (6 bases). The CDR3 has 15 amino acids. In germline, CDR1 is ENHRY, CDR2 SYGVKD. Trimming pared 3 bases from V and 6 bases from J, leaving 18 bases between.

This clonotype was picked up many times. The gene calls are TRBV2 and TRBJ2-7; D is unclear. V shed 6 bases and J shed 5 bases, with 11 bases lying between them. Germline lookup yields CDR1 SNHLY and CDR2 FYNNEI. This CDR3 comprises 12 residues. The CDR3 DNA is TGTGCCAGCAGACTGGGGTCCCACGAGCAGTACTTC. This translates into CASRLGSHEQYF.

This clonotype has a handful of counts. V gene TRBV12-3 or TRBV12-4 combines with J gene TRBJ1-4; no definite D call. Trimming stripped 3 bases from V and 7 bases from J, with 6 bases between. The CDR3 covers 12 residues. CDR3 nucleotides: TGTGCCAGCAGTTTTGAGAGTGAAAAACTGTTTTTT. It translates to CASSFESEKLFF.

The CDR3 protein is CSDRTSGGKETQYF. DNA for the CDR3: TGCAGTGACCGGACTAGCGGGGGAAAAGAGACCCAGTACTTC. V and J are TRBV20-1 and TRBJ2-5; 13 nucleotides match TRBD2. This CDR3 is 14 amino acids long. V lost 7 bases, J lost 3 bases, and 5 bases stayed unmatched. The germline V gene has CDR1 DFQATT and CDR2 SNEGSKA (reference sequence).

J is TRBJ2-2 and V is TRBV6-5, with D hard to call. This CDR3 region has 13 residues. Germline values: CDR1 MNHEY, CDR2 SVGAGI. V lost 8 bases to trimming and J lost 7 bases, with 14 bases between them. Written as DNA, the CDR3 is TGTGCCAGCGGTGTCTTTGGAATCGGGGAGCTGTTTTTT. It is translated as CASGVFGIGELFF.

The chain is built from TRBV20-1 and TRBJ1-2, with TRBD1 matching 10 bases. This CDR3 has 14 residues. Per the germline V gene, CDR1 is DFQATT and CDR2 is SNEGSKA (reference sequence). Unmatched junction bases numbered 11, after V lost 5 bases and J lost 8 bases. The CDR3 region has the DNA TGCAGTGCTCCACACCCGACAGGGGGCTACGGCTACACCTTC. Translating it yields CSAPHPTGGYGYTF.

The chain uses TRBV20-1 and TRBJ1-1, with TRBD1 as a possible D gene (5 bases). Germline CDR1 and CDR2: DFQATT and SNEGSKA (reference sequence). Between the trimmed V and J ends, which lost 1 base and 6 bases, there was a span of 12 bases. This CDR3 is 13 amino acids long. This CDR3 is CSARVGGTPEAFF. As DNA, the CDR3 is TGCAGTGCTAGAGTCGGGGGGACCCCTGAAGCTTTCTTT.

Regarding this clonotype: The junction differs from germline at one of its ends, possibly a read error. The rearrangement links TRBV7-2 to TRBJ1-2; 7 bases line up with TRBD1. The CDR3 has 15 residues. Germline assignment: CDR1 SGHTA and CDR2 FQGNSA. This CDR3 is CASSRLTGTNCGYTF. CDR3 nucleotides: TGTGCCAGCAGCCGACTGACAGGGACTAACTGTGGCTACACCTTC.

Of note for this clonotype: This may come from a read error, since a much larger clone is one base off. CDR3: CSGLRGRVGNEAFF. The CDR3 DNA reads TGCAGCGGTCTAAGGGGGCGGGTTGGGAATGAAGCTTTCTTT. The chain has TRBV29-1 and TRBJ1-1, with 7 bases lining up with TRBD1. This CDR3 has 14 amino acids. V gave up 7 bases and J gave up 7 bases; unmatched junction bases: 15. The germline V gene encodes CDR1 SQVTM and CDR2 ANQGSEA.

The CDR3 protein is CASTLGPENTEAFF. The CDR3 DNA is TGTGCCAGCACCTTGGGCCCAGAGAACACTGAAGCTTTCTTT. The rearrangement joins TRBV28 to TRBJ1-1; D unresolved. The V gene's germline CDR1 is MDHEN and CDR2 SYDVKM. V lost 7 bases, J lost 1 base, and 13 bases lay in between. This CDR3 has 14 residues.

The chain joins TRBV19 to TRBJ1-1; TRBD1 is a possible D gene (5 bases). This CDR3 contains 16 residues. V was cut by 11 bases and J by 4 bases, with 26 bases left in between. CDR1 is LNHDA, CDR2 SQIVND, per germline (reference sequence). CDR3 in amino acids: CAWSVPSGGGGTEAFF. For the CDR3, the DNA is TGTGCCTGGAGTGTACCGTCGGGCGGGGGAGGCACTGAAGCTTTCTTT. The complete variable domain, with remaining parts taken from reference TRBV19 and TRBJ1-1, reads DGGITQSPKYLFRKEGQNVTLSCEQNLNHDAMYWYRQDPGQGLRLIYYSQIVNDFQKGDIAEGYSVSREKKESFPLTVTSAQKNPTAFYLCAWSVPSGGGGTEAFFGQGTRLTVV.

This clonotype has ten or more counts. The gene calls are TRBV19 and TRBJ2-7; no definite D call. The ends were cut back, 0 bases at V and 2 bases at J, with 11 bases in the middle. The CDR3 length is 15 residues. CDR1 is LNHDA, CDR2 SQIVND, per germline (reference sequence). The CDR3 sequence is CASSIEGRSAYEQYF. The CDR3 DNA follows: TGTGCCAGTAGTATAGAGGGCAGGTCGGCCTACGAGCAGTACTTC. The full variable domain, in which reference TRBV19 and TRBJ2-7 provide the parts outside the CDR3, is DGGITQSPKYLFRKEGQNVTLSCEQNLNHDAMYWYRQDPGQGLRLIYYSQIVNDFQKGDIAEGYSVSREKKESFPLTVTSAQKNPTAFYLCASSIEGRSAYEQYFGPGTRLTVT.

This chain connects TRBV10-3 to TRBJ2-3; D is unresolved. Trimming stripped 4 bases from V and 2 bases from J, with 1 base between. CDR3 length: 11 amino acids. Germline CDR1 reads ENHRY; CDR2 reads SYGVKD. CDR3 in DNA: TGTGCCATCAGTGCCACAGATACGCAGTATTTT. Translating it yields CAISATDTQYF.

In this sample, this clonotype turned up a few times. The V and J genes are TRBV4-3 and TRBJ1-4, with no clear D. The ends were cut back, 5 bases at V and 6 bases at J, with 13 bases in the middle. The CDR3 extends over 14 amino acids. Per the germline V gene, CDR1 is LGHNA and CDR2 is YSLEER. CDR3 sequence: CASSNSFGYEKLFF. For the CDR3, the DNA is TGCGCCAGCAGCAACAGCTTCGGGTATGAAAAACTGTTTTTT.

This clonotype was counted between two and nine times. The V and J genes are TRBV29-1 and TRBJ1-5; weak D call: TRBD1 (5 bases). This CDR3 has 17 amino acids. The germline V and J ends were trimmed by 7 bases and 5 bases, with 27 bases remaining between them. Germline V CDR1 and CDR2: SQVTM, ANQGSEA. For the CDR3, the DNA is TGCAGCGGTCTCGGGGAAGGTATGGGGCCCTGCTATCAGCCCCAGCATTTT. It is translated as CSGLGEGMGPCYQPQHF.

This clonotype occurred many times. The chain couples TRBV29-1 to TRBJ1-1, with 9 nucleotides matching TRBD1. This CDR3 comprises 12 residues. The germline V gene has CDR1 SQVTM and CDR2 ANQGSEA. V gave up 5 bases and J gave up 6 bases; unmatched junction bases: 4. The CDR3 protein is CSVRDRESEAFF. DNA for the CDR3: TGCAGCGTTCGGGACAGGGAGTCTGAAGCTTTCTTT.

The sample holds many counts of this clonotype. This chain joins TRBV9 and TRBJ2-7, with D unresolved. This CDR3 spans 14 amino acids. V was pared by 3 bases and J by 2 bases, with 12 bases between. Germline assignment: CDR1 SGDLS and CDR2 YYNGEE. The CDR3 coding sequence is TGTGCCAGCAGCGCGGAAGGGTTAACCTACGAGCAGTACTTC. It specifies CASSAEGLTYEQYF.

This clonotype was found a few times. The chain's CDR3 is CASRTGGGGYTF. The CDR3 DNA follows: TGTGCCAGCAGGACAGGGGGCGGTGGCTACACCTTC. V and J are TRBV6-6 and TRBJ1-2; TRBD1 aligns across 10 bases. The CDR3 has 12 amino acids. The junction had 2 bases not matched to a gene; V was cut back by 6 bases and J by 7 bases. Germline-derived CDR1 and CDR2 are MNHNY and SVGAGI (reference sequence).

The rearrangement joins TRBV7-2 to TRBJ2-5; D is possibly TRBD1 or TRBD2 (7 bases each). Trimming removed 5 bases from V and 4 bases from J, with 26 bases in between. There are 18 residues in the CDR3. Germline-derived CDR1 and CDR2 are SGHTA and FQGNSA. DNA for the CDR3: TGTGCCAGCAGCCCGACAGGGAGGGCTAGAGGAAATCGAGAGACCCAGTACTTC. It is translated as CASSPTGRARGNRETQYF. The full variable domain, in which reference TRBV7-2 and TRBJ2-5 provide the parts outside the CDR3, is GAGVSQSPSNKVTEKGKDVELRCDPISGHTALYWYRQSLGQGLEFLIYFQGNSAPDKSGLPSDRFSAERTGGSVSTLTIQRTQQEDSAVYLCASSPTGRARGNRETQYFGPGTRLLVL.

The V call is TRBV29-1, the J call TRBJ2-7; 14 positions match TRBD2. Per germline, CDR1 SQVTM and CDR2 ANQGSEA. J was trimmed by 2 bases and V by 2 bases; bases with no gene match: 2. The CDR3 totals 15 residues. The CDR3 protein is CSVEPGLAGAYEQYF. As DNA, the CDR3 is TGCAGCGTTGAACCGGGACTAGCGGGAGCCTACGAGCAGTACTTC.

This clonotype occurred many times. This chain connects TRBV29-1 to TRBJ1-2; D is perhaps TRBD1 (5 bases). CDR3 size: 15 residues. Germline V gene data show CDR1 as SQVTM and CDR2 as ANQGSEA. V lost 5 bases, J lost 0 bases, and 16 bases lay in between. The CDR3 DNA reads as TGCAGCGTTCAACGGGGCGGGGGAGCTAACTATGGCTACACCTTC. Translation gives CSVQRGGGANYGYTF.